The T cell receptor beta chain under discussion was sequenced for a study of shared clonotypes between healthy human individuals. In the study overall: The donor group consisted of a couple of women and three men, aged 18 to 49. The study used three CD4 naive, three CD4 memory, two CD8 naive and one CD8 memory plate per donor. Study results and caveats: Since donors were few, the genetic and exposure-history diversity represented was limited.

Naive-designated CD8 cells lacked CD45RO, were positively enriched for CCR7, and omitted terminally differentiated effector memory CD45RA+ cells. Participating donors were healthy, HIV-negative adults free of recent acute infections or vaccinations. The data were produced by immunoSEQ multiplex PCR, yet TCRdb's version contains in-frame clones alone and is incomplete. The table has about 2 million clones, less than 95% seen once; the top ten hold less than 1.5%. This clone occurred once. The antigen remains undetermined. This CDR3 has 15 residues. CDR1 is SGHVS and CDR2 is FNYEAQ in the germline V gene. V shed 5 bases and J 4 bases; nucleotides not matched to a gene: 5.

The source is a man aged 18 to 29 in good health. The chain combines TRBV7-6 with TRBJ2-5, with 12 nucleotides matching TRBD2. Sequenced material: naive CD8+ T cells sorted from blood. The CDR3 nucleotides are TGTGCCAGCAGCGCATTACTAGCGGGGGGAGAGACCCAGTACTTC. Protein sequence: CASSALLAGGETQYF.